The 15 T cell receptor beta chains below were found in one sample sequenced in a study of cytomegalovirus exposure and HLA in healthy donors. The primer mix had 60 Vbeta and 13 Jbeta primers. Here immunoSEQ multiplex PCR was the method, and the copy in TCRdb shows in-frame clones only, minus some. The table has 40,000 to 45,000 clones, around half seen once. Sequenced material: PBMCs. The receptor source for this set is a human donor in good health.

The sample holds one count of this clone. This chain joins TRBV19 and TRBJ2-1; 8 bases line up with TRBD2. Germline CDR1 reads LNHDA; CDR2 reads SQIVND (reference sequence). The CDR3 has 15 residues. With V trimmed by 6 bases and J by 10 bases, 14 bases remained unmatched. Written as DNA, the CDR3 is TGTGCCAGTAGCCGACCAGCGGGGGAAGTCAGGGAGCAGTTCTTC. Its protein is CASSRPAGEVREQFF.

CDR3 residues: CASSEREEGNQPQHF. The CDR3 nucleotides are TGTGCCAGCAGTGAACGGGAGGAGGGCAATCAGCCCCAGCATTTT. The V and J genes are TRBV6-1 and TRBJ1-5; no reliable D call. CDR1 and CDR2 from the germline V gene are MNHNS and SASEGT. The CDR3 has 15 residues. V lost 2 bases, J lost 2 bases, and 10 bases lay in between.

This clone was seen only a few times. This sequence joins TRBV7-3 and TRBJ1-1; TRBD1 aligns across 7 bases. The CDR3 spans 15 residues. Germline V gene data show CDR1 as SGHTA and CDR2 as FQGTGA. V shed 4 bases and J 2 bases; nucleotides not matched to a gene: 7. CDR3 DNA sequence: TGTGCCAGCAGCTCCCTAGGGGGCGGTAACACTGAAGCTTTCTTT. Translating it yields CASSSLGGGNTEAFF. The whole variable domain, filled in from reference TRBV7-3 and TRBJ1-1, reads GAGVSQTPSNKVTEKGKYVELRCDPISGHTALYWYRQSLGQGPEFLIYFQGTGAADDSGLPNDRFFAVRPEGSVSTLKIQRTERGDSAVYLCASSSLGGGNTEAFFGQGTRLTVV.

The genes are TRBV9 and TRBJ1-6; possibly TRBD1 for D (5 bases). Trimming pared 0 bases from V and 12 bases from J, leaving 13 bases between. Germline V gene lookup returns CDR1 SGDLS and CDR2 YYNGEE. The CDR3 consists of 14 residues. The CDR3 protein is CASSVEGSDRPLHF. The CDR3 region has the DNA TGTGCCAGCAGCGTAGAGGGCTCCGACAGACCCCTCCACTTT. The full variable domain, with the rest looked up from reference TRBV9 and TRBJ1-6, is DSGVTQTPKHLITATGQRVTLRCSPRSGDLSVYWYQQSLDQGLQFLIQYYNGEERAKGNILERFSAQQFPDLHSELNLSSLELGDSALYFCASSVEGSDRPLHFGNGTRLTVT.

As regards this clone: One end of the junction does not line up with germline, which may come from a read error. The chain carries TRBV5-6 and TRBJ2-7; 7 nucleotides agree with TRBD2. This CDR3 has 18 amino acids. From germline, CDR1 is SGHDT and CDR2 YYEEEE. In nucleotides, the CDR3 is TGTGCCGGCAGCCATTGGAGGGTGGTTGGCGGGGGCTCCTACGAGCAGTACTTC. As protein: CAGSHWRVVGGGSYEQYF.

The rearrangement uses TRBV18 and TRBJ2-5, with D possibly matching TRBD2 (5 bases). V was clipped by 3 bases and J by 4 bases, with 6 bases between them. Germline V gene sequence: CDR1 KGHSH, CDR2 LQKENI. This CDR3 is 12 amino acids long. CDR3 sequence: CASSPRGETQYF. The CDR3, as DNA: TGTGCCAGCTCACCCCGGGGAGAGACCCAGTACTTC.

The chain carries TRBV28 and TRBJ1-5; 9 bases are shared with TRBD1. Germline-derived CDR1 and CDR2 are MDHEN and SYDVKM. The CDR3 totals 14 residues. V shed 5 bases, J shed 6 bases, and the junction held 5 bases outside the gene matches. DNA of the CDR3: TGTGCCAGCAGTCGACAGGGGGTGGGTCAGCCCCAGCATTTT. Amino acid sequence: CASSRQGVGQPQHF.

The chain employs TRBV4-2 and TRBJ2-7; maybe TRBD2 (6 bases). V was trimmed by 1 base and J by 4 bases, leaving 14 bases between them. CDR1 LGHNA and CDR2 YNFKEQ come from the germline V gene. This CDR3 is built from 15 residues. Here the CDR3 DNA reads TGTGCCAGCAGCCAAGCGGGTCTAGCGCAATACGAGCAGTACTTC. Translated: CASSQAGLAQYEQYF.

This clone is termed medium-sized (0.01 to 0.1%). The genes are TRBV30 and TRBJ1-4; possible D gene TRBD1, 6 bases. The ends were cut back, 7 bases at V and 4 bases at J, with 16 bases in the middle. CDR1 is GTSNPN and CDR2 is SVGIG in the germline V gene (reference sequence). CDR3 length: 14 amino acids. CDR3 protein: CASAPDSLNEKLFF. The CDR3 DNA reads TGTGCCTCGGCACCGGACAGCCTTAATGAAAAACTGTTTTTT. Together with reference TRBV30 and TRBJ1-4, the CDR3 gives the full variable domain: SQTIHQWPATLVQPVGSPLSLECTVEGTSNPNLYWYRQAAGRGLQLLFYSVGIGQISSEVPQNLSASRPQDRQFILSSKKLLLSDSGFYLCASAPDSLNEKLFFGSGTQLSVL.

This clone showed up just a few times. This CDR3 is CASSIGASSPLHF. As DNA, the CDR3 is TGTGCCAGTAGTATCGGAGCCTCTTCACCCCTCCACTTT. V gene TRBV19 combines with J gene TRBJ1-6, with unresolved D. In germline, CDR1 is LNHDA, CDR2 SQIVND (reference sequence). Trimming took off 3 bases at V and 9 bases at J, with 9 bases between the two ends. This CDR3 is 13 amino acids long.

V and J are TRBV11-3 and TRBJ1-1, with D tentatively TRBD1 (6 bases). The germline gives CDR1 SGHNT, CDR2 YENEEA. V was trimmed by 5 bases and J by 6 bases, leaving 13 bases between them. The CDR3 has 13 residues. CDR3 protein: CASSNEQGSEAFF. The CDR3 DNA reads TGTGCCAGCAGCAACGAACAGGGCTCTGAAGCTTTCTTT.

The CDR3 nucleotides read TGCGCCAGCAGCTTGGCGGGAGGGCACGAGCAGTACTTC. This sequence encodes CASSLAGGHEQYF. The V call is TRBV5-1, the J call TRBJ2-7, with TRBD2 matching over 8 bases. This CDR3 region has 13 residues. Germline assignment: CDR1 SGHRS and CDR2 YFSETQ. V dropped 0 bases and J dropped 5; count of bases not matched to a gene: 1. The full variable domain, completed using reference TRBV5-1 and TRBJ2-7, is KAGVTQTPRYLIKTRGQQVTLSCSPISGHRSVSWYQQTPGQGLQFLFEYFSETQRNKGNFPGRFSGRQFSNSRSEMNVSTLELGDSALYLCASSLAGGHEQYFGPGTRLTVT.

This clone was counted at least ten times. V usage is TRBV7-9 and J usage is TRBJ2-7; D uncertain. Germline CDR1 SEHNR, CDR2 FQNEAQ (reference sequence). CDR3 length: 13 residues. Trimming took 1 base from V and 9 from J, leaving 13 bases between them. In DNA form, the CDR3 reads TGTGCCAGCAGCTTAGAACGGTCTTTTGGGCAGTACTTC. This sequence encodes CASSLERSFGQYF.

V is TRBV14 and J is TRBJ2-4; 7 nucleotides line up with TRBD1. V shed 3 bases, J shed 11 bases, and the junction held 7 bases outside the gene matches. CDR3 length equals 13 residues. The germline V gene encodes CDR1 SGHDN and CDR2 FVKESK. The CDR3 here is CASSQTGTGLQYF. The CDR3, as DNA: TGTGCCAGCAGCCAGACAGGGACGGGGCTTCAGTACTTC.

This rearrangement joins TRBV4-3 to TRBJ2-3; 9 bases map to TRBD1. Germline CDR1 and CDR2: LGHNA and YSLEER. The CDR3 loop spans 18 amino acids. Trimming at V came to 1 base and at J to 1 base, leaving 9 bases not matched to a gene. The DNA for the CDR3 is TGCGCCAGCAGCCAAGCACCCACCGGGACAGGGCGCACAGATACGCAGTATTTT. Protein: CASSQAPTGTGRTDTQYF.